The sample holds many counts of the clone carrying this T cell receptor beta chain. Its antigen remains unknown. Unique molecular identifiers were in the cDNA, with template-switch universal primer binding. TCRdb re-called the 5' RACE reads through MiXCR, storing one row per CDR3 protein. The table shows fewer than 650,000 distinct CDR3 sequences, with 7% to 7.5% occurring only once. These data are taken from a study of identical twins. The CDR3 covers 16 residues. The germline gives CDR1 SGHRS, CDR2 YFSETQ. Trimming cost V 3 bases and J 2 bases, with 16 bases left between them. Points from the study as a whole: The study found excess low generation probability among twin-shared out-of-frame alpha sequences.

These data were also reused for a study on yellow fever vaccine responses in identical twins.

This TCR was sampled from a woman younger than 30 in good health. The chain uses TRBV5-1 and TRBJ2-3; D unresolved. Sequencing was carried out using PBMCs. CDR3 DNA sequence: TGCGCCAGCAGCTCCGGCGTGGTCCTCTCCACAGATACGCAGTATTTT. Amino acid sequence: CASSSGVVLSTDTQYF. Full variable domain (remainder filled in from reference TRBV5-1 and TRBJ2-3): KAGVTQTPRYLIKTRGQQVTLSCSPISGHRSVSWYQQTPGQGLQFLFEYFSETQRNKGNFPGRFSGRQFSNSRSEMNVSTLELGDSALYLCASSSGVVLSTDTQYFGPGTRLTVL.